This T cell receptor (beta chain) was captured in a study of T-cell memory formation after mild COVID-19. The study's findings and limits: Contracting clones localized mainly to CM and EM when CD4+ and mainly to EMRA when CD8+. Clonal second-wave expansions that peaked on day 37 had unconfirmed SARS-CoV-2 specificity.

This clonotype was seen a few times. What it recognizes is unknown. Using constant-segment primers, 5'RACE produced TCR alpha and TCR beta cDNA libraries carrying sample barcodes and UMIs. TCRdb called the 5' RACE reads again in MiXCR, with one record for every CDR3 protein. The sample lists 350,000 to 450,000 distinct CDR3 sequences, 20% to 30% occurring once. Sequenced material: PBMCs or a T cell subset sorted from them (not recorded which). This sequence was found in an adult woman who had mild COVID-19 (a few samples of this study predate the infection). Cell type and time point are not known.

CDR3 amino acids: CASSSQGGYQETQYF. The CDR3 DNA reads as TGTGCCAGCAGCTCACAGGGGGGGTACCAAGAGACCCAGTACTTC. The V gene is TRBV7-8, the J gene TRBJ2-5, with TRBD1 as a possible D gene (8 bases). The CDR3 totals 15 residues. Trimming cost V 4 bases and J 0 bases, with 12 bases left between them. From germline, CDR1 is SGHVS and CDR2 FQNEAQ. Based on the CDR3 plus reference TRBV7-8 and TRBJ2-5, the full variable domain is GAGVSQSPRYKVAKRGQDVALRCDPISGHVSLFWYQQALGQGPEFLTYFQNEAQLDKSGLPSDRFFAERPEGSVSTLKIQRTQQEDSAVYLCASSSQGGYQETQYFGPGTRLLVL.